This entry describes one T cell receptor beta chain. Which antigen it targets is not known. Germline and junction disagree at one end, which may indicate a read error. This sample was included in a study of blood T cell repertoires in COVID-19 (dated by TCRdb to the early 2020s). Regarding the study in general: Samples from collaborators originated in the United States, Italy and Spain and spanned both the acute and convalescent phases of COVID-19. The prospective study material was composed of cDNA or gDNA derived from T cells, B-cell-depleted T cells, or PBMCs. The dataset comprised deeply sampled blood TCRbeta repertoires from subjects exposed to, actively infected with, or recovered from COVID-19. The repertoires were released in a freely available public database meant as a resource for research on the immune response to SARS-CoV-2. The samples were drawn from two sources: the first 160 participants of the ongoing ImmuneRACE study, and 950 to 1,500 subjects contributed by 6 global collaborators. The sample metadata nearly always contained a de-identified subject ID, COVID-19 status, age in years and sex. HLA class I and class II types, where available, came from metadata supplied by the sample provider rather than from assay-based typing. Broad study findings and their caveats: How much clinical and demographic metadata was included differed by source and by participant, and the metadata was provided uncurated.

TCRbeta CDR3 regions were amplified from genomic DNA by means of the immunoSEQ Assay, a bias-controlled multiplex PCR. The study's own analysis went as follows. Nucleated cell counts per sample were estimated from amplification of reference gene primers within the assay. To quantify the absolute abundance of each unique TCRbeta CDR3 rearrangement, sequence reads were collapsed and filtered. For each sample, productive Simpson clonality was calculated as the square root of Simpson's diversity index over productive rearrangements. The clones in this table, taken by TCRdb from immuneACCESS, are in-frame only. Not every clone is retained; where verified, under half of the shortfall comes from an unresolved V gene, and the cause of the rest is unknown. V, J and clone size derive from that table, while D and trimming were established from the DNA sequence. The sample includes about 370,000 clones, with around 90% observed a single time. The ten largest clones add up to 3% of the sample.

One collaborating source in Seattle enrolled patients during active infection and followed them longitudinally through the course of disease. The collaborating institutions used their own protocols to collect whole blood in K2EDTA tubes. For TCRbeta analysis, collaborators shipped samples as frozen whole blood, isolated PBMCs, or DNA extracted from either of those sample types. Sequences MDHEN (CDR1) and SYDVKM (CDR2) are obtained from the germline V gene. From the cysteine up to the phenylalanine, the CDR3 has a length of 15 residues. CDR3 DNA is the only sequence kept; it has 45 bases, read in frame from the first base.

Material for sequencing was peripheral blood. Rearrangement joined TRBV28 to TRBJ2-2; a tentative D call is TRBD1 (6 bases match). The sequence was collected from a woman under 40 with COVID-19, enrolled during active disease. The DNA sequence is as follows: TGTGCCAGCAGTTTCCCACAGGGTACTACCGAGGAGCTGTTTTTT. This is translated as CASSFPQGTTEELFF.